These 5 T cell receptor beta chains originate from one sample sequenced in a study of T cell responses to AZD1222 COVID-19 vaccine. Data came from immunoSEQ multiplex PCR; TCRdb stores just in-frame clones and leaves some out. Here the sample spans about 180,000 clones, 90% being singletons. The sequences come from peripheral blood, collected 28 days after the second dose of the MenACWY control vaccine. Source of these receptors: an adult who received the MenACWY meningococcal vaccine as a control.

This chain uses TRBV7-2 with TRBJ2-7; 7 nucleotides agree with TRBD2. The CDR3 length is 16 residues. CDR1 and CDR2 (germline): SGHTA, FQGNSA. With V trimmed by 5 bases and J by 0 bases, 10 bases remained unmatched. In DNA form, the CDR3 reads TGTGCCAGCAGCCTCTCGGGGGGACGGACCTCCTACGAGCAGTACTTC. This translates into CASSLSGGRTSYEQYF.

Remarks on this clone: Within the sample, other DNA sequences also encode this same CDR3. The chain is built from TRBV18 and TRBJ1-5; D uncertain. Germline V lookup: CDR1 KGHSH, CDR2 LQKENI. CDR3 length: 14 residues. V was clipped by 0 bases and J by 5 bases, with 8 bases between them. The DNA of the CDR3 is TGTGCCAGCTCACCACCAGGGAGAGATCAGCCCCAGCATTTT. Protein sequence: CASSPPGRDQPQHF. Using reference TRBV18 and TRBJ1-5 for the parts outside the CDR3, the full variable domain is NAGVMQNPRHLVRRRGQEARLRCSPMKGHSHVYWYRQLPEEGLKFMVYLQKENIIDESGMPKERFSAEFPKEGPSILRIQQVVRGDSAAYFCASSPPGRDQPQHFGDGTRLSIL.

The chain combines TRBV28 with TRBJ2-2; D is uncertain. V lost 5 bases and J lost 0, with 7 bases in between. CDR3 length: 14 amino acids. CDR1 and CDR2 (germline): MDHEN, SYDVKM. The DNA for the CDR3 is TGTGCCAGCAGTGGAAGCGCGAACACCGGGGAGCTGTTTTTT. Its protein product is CASSGSANTGELFF.

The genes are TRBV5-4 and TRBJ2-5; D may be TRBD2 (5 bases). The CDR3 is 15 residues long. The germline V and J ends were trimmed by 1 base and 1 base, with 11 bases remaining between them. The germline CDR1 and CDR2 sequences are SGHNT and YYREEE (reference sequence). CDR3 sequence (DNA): TGTGCCAGCAGCTTGCCGGGAAGAACCCAAGAGACCCAGTACTTC. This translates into CASSLPGRTQETQYF.

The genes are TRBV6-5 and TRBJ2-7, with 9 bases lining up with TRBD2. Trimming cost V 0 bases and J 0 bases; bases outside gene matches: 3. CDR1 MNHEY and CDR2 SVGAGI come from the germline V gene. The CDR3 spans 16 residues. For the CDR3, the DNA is TGTGCCAGCAGTTACTCGAGGCGGGAGGGCTCCTACGAGCAGTACTTC. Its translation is CASSYSRREGSYEQYF.